Detailed here is one TCR beta chain. Antigen specificity is unknown. One or more pre-ART and two or more post-ART PBMC samples were available from each donor. This entry comes from a study of long-term antiretroviral therapy in people with HIV. General study findings and limits: ART adherence, viral resistance and therapy changes went undocumented.

Samples were assayed with immunoSEQ v3.0 at survey level. Sequencing used immunoSEQ multiplex PCR; TCRdb keeps in-frame clones, though not all of them. Of approximately 23,000 clones in the sample, roughly four fifths are singletons; the top ten hold roughly 6.6%. V gave up 5 bases and J gave up 10 bases; unmatched junction bases: 6. This CDR3 has 13 residues. The germline gives CDR1 MRHNA, CDR2 SNTAGT. The chain employs TRBV6-4 and TRBJ2-5, with TRBD2 matching 11 bases. This clonotype was sampled from a man aged 25-45 years with HIV. Sequencing was performed on unsorted PBMCs, taken 1.5 years after starting antiretroviral therapy. The CDR3 sequence is CASSLDSGGDQYF. Written as DNA, the CDR3 is TGTGCCAGCAGTCTTGATAGCGGGGGGGACCAGTACTTC.